This TCR beta chain derives from a study of blood T cell repertoires in COVID-19. Study-level information: From the United States, Italy and Spain came samples of acute and convalescent COVID-19. In each case, the material was cDNA or gDNA derived from T cells, B-cell-depleted T cells, or PBMCs.

Enrolment of Seattle patients took place during active infection, and they were followed longitudinally. The CDR3 extends over 16 amino acids. Losses at the gene ends were 2 bases for V and 9 bases for J; bases not matched to a gene: 9. The V gene's germline CDR1 is ENHRY and CDR2 SYGVKD. The table came from immunoSEQ multiplex PCR; TCRdb's copy has only in-frame clones and leaves some out. In the table there are about 260,000 clones, over 75% of which are singletons. The sequencing sample was made of peripheral blood. This chain links TRBV10-3 with TRBJ2-1; 11 nucleotides line up with TRBD1. The sequence derives from a woman in her sixties or seventies with COVID-19, enrolled during active disease. CDR3 residues: CAISETGTGGRGEQFF. The CDR3 DNA reads TGTGCCATCAGTGAGACCGGGACAGGGGGTAGAGGTGAGCAGTTCTTC.